This T cell receptor (beta chain) was captured in a study of blood T cell repertoires in COVID-19. Study background: PBMCs, B-cell-depleted T cells, or T cells provided the cDNA or gDNA that made up the material.

The CDR3 contains 15 residues. Germline-derived CDR1 and CDR2 are SGHTA and FQGNSA. The trim removed 5 bases at V and 9 bases at J, leaving 12 bases unmatched. Authors' processing steps: Estimation of nucleated cell counts was performed using reference gene primer amplification. Clones were sequenced by immunoSEQ multiplex PCR, and TCRdb holds only the in-frame ones, with some missing. That table is the source of V, J and clone size, and D and trimming were worked out from the DNA. Of roughly 260,000 clones in the sample, 75% to 95% were seen once. Seattle's enrolled individuals joined amid active infection and were then monitored longitudinally.

The V call is TRBV7-2, the J call TRBJ1-5; 8 nucleotides align to TRBD1. The sequencing input was peripheral blood. This TCR was sampled from a person aged 18 to 30 with COVID-19, enrolled during active disease. The CDR3 reads CASSARDRLAVPQHF. CDR3 DNA sequence: TGTGCCAGCAGCGCCCGGGACAGGTTGGCCGTGCCCCAGCATTTT.